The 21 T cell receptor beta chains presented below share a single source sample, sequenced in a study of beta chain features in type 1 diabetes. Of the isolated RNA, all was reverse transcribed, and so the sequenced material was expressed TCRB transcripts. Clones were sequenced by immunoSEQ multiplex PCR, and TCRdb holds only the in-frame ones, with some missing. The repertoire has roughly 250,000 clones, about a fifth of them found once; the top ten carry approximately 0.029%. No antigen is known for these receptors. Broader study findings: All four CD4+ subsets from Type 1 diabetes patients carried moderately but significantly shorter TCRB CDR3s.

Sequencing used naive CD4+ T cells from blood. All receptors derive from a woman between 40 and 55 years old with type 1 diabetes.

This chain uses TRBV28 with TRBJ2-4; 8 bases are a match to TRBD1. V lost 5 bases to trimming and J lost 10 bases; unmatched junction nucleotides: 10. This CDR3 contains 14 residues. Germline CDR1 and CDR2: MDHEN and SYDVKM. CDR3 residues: CASSPHRGAGIQYF. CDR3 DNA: TGTGCCAGCAGTCCCCACAGGGGGGCCGGAATTCAGTACTTC. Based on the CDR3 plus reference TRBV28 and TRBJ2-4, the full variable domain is DVKVTQSSRYLVKRTGEKVFLECVQDMDHENMFWYRQDPGLGLRLIYFSYDVKMKEKGDIPEGYSVSREKKERFSLILESASTNQTSMYLCASSPHRGAGIQYFGAGTRLSVL.

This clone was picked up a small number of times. CDR3 sequence reads: CASSEGTSGTFYNEQFF. The DNA of the CDR3 is TGTGCCAGCAGCGAAGGAACTAGCGGGACCTTCTACAATGAGCAGTTCTTC. The rearrangement joins TRBV9 to TRBJ2-1; TRBD2 agrees at 10 bases. Trimming took 3 bases from V and 3 from J; bases not matched to a gene: 9. CDR1 and CDR2 from the germline V gene are SGDLS and YYNGEE. CDR3 length: 17 residues.

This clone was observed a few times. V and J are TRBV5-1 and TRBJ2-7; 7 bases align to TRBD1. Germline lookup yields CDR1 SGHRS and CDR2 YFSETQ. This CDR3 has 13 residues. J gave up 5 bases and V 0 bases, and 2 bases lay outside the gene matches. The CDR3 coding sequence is TGCGCCAGCAGCTTGGAAGGGGGCGACGAGCAGTACTTC. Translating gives CASSLEGGDEQYF.

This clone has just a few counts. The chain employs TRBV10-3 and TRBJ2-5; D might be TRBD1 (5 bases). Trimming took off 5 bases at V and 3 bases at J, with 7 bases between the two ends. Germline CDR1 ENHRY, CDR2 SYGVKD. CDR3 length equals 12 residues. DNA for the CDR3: TGTGCCATCAGTAAACAGGAAGAGACCCAGTACTTC. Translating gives CAISKQEETQYF.

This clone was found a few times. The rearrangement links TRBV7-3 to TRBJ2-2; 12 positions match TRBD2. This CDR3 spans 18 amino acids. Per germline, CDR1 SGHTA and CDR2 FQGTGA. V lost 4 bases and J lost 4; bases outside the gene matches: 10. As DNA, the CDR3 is TGTGCCAGCAGCTCGCCCCCTGGACTAGCGGGATCCACCGGGGAGCTGTTTTTT. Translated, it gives CASSSPPGLAGSTGELFF. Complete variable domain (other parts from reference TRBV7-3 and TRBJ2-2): GAGVSQTPSNKVTEKGKYVELRCDPISGHTALYWYRQSLGQGPEFLIYFQGTGAADDSGLPNDRFFAVRPEGSVSTLKIQRTERGDSAVYLCASSSPPGLAGSTGELFFGEGSRLTVL.

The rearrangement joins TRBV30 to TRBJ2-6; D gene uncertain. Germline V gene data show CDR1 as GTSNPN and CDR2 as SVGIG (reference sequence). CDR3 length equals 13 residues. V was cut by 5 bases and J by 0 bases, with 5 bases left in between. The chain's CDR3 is CAWGLSGANVLTF. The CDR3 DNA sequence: TGTGCCTGGGGGCTCTCTGGGGCCAACGTCCTGACTTTC.

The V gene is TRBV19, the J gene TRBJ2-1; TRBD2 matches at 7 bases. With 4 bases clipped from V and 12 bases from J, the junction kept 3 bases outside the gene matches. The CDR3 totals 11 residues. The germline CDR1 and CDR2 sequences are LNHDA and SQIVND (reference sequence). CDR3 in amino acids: CASSTSGAQFF. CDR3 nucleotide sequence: TGTGCCAGTAGTACGAGCGGGGCGCAGTTCTTC.

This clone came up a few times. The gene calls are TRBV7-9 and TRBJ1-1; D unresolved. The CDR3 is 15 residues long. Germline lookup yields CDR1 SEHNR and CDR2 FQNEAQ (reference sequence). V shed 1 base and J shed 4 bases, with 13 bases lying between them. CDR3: CASSLVGGRGTEAFF. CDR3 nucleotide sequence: TGTGCCAGCAGCTTAGTCGGCGGCCGCGGCACTGAAGCTTTCTTT.

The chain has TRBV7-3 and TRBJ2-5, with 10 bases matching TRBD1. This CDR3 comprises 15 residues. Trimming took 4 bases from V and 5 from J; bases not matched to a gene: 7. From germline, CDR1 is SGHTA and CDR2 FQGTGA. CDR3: CASSSGQGMTETQYF. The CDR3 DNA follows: TGTGCCAGCAGCTCGGGACAGGGGATGACTGAGACCCAGTACTTC. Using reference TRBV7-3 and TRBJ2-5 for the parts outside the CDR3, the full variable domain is GAGVSQTPSNKVTEKGKYVELRCDPISGHTALYWYRQSLGQGPEFLIYFQGTGAADDSGLPNDRFFAVRPEGSVSTLKIQRTERGDSAVYLCASSSGQGMTETQYFGPGTRLLVL.

The CDR3 DNA reads TGTGCCAGCAGTTACGCAAGACAGGGGGGGAACTATGGCTACACCTTC. It codes for CASSYARQGGNYGYTF. The chain is built from TRBV6-5 and TRBJ1-2; 9 bases line up with TRBD1. J gave up 2 bases and V 2 bases, and 6 bases lay outside the gene matches. CDR3 length: 16 residues. Germline assignment: CDR1 MNHEY and CDR2 SVGAGI.

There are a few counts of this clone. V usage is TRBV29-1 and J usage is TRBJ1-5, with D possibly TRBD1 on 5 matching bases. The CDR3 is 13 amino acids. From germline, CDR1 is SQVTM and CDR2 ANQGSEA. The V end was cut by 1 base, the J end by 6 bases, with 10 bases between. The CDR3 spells CSVEVGPGQPQHF. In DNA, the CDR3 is TGCAGCGTTGAAGTGGGGCCGGGTCAGCCCCAGCATTTT.

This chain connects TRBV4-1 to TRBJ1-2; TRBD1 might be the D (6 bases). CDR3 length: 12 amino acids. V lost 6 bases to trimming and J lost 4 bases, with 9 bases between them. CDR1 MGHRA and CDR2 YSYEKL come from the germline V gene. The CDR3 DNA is TGCGCCAGCAGGACAGGTCCCTATGGCTACACCTTC. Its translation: CASRTGPYGYTF.

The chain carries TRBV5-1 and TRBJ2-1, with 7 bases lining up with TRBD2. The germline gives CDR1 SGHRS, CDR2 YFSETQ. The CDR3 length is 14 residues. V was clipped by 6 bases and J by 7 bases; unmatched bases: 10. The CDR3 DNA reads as TGCGCCAGCACCCTCGGAGGGGAGGGGAATGAGCAGTTCTTC. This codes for CASTLGGEGNEQFF.

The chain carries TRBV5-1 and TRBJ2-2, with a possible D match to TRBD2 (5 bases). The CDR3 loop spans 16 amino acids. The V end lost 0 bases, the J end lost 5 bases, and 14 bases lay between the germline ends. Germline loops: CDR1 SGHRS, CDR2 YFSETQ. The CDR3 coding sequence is TGCGCCAGCAGCTTGGCCTTAACCCCGGGGACCGGGGAGCTGTTTTTT. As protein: CASSLALTPGTGELFF.

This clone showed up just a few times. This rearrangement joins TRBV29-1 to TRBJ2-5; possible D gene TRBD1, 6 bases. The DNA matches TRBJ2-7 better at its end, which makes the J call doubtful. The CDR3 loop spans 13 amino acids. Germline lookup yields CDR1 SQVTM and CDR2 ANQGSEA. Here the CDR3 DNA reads TGCAGCGTCCTGGGGGACACATCCTACGAGCAGTACTTC. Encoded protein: CSVLGDTSYEQYF.

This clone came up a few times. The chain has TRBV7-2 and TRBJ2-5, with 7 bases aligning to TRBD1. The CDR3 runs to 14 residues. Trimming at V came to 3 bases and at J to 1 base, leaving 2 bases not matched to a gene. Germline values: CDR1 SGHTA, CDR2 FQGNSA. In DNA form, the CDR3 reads TGTGCCAGCAGCTTGGGACAGATCCAAGAGACCCAGTACTTC. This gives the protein CASSLGQIQETQYF.

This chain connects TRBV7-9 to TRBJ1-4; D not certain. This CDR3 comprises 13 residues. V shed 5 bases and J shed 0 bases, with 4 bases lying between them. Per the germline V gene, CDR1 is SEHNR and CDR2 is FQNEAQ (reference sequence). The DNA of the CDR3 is TGTGCCAGCAGCCCATCAACTAATGAAAAACTGTTTTTT. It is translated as CASSPSTNEKLFF. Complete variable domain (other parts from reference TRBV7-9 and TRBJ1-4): DTGVSQNPRHKITKRGQNVTFRCDPISEHNRLYWYRQTLGQGPEFLTYFQNEAQLEKSRLLSDRFSAERPKGSFSTLEIQRTEQGDSAMYLCASSPSTNEKLFFGSGTQLSVL.

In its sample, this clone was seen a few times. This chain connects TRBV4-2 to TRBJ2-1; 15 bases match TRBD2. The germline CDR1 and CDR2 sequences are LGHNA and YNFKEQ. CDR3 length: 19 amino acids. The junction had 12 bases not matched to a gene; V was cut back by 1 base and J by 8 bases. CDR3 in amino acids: CASSQVEGGLAGGGYEQFF. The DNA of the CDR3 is TGTGCCAGCAGCCAAGTTGAAGGGGGACTAGCGGGAGGAGGATATGAGCAGTTCTTC.

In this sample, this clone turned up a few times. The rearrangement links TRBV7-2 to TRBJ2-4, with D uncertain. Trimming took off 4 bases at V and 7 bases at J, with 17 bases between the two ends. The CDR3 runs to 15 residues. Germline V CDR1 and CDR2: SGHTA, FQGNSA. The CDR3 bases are TGTGCCAGCAGCTCCGCCCAACCATCTCAGAACATTCAGTACTTC. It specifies CASSSAQPSQNIQYF.

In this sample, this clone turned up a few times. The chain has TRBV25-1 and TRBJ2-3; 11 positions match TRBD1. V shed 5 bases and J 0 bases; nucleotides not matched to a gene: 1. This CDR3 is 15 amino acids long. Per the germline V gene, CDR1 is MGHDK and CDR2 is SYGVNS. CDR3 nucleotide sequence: TGTGCCAGCAGTCGGACAGGGGGCAGCACAGATACGCAGTATTTT. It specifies CASSRTGGSTDTQYF. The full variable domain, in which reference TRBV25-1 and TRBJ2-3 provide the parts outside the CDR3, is EADIYQTPRYLVIGTGKKITLECSQTMGHDKMYWYQQDPGMELHLIHYSYGVNSTEKGDLSSESTVSRIRTEHFPLTLESARPSHTSQYLCASSRTGGSTDTQYFGPGTRLTVL.

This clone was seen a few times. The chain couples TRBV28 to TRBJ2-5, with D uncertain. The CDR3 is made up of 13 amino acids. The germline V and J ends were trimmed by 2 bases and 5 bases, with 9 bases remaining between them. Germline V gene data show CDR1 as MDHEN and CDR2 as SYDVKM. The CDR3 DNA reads TGTGCCAGCAGTTTAGGCGTGGAGGAGACCCAGTACTTC. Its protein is CASSLGVEETQYF.